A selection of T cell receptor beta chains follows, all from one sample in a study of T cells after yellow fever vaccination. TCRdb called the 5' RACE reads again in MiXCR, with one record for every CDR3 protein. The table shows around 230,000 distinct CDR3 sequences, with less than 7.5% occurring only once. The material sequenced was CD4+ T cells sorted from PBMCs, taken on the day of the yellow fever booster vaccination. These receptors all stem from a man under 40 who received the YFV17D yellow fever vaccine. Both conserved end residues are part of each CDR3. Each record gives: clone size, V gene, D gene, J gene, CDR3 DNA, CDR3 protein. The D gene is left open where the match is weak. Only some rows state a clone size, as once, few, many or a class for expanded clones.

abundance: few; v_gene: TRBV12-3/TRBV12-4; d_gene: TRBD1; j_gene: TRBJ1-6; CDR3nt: TGTGCCAGCAGTTCGGACAGGGGGCTAGGGCCCCTCCACTTT; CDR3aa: CASSSDRGLGPLHF
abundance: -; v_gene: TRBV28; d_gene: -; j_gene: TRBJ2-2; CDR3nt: TGTGCCAGCACCCCGCAGGGATCCACCGGGGAGCTGTTTTTT; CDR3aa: CASTPQGSTGELFF
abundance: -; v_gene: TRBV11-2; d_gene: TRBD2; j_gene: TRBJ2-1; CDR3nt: TGTGCCAGCAGCTTAGCTAGCGGGATTTACAATGAGCAGTTCTTC; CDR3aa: CASSLASGIYNEQFF
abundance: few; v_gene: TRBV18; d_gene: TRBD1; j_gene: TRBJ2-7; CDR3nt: TGTGCCAGCTCACCTAGGACAGGGGAGGGTGTGCAGTACTTC; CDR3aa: CASSPRTGEGVQYF
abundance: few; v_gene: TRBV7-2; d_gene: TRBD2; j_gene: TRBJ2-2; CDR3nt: TGTGCCAGCAGCACAGCGGGAAGGGGGGAGCTGTTTTTT; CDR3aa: CASSTAGRGELFF
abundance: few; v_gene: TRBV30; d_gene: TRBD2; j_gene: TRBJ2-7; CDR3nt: TGTGCCTGGACGCAATCCCTACTAGCGGGGACCCTCTACGAGCAGTACTTC; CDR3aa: CAWTQSLLAGTLYEQYF
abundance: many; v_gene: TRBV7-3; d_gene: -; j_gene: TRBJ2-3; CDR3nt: TGTGCCAGCAGCCCCTCTGAACTAGATACGCAGTATTTT; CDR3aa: CASSPSELDTQYF
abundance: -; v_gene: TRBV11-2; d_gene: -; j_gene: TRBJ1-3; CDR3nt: TGTGCCAGCAGCCCGCGGAGAGGGGTGATCTCCGGAAACACCATATATTTT; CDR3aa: CASSPRRGVISGNTIYF
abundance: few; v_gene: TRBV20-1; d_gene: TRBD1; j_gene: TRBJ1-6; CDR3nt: TGCAGTGCGGGCTCCGGGACAGGCCTTTGGTCACCCCTCCACTTT; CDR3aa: CSAGSGTGLWSPLHF
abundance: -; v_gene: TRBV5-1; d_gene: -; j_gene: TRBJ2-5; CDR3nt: TGCGACAGCAGCTCCAGCGGACTCCCCCAGGAGACCCAGTACTTC; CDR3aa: CDSSSSGLPQETQYF
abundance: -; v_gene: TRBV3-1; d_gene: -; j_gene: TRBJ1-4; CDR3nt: TGTGCCAGCAGCCAGCGGGACCCAGAAAAACTGTTTTTT; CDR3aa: CASSQRDPEKLFF
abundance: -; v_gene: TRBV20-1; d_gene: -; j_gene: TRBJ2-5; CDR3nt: TGCAGTGCTGAGACTCTTAGGGCAGTAGAGACCCAGTACTTC; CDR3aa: CSAETLRAVETQYF
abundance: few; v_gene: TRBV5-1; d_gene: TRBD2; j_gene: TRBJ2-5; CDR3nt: TGCGCCAGCAGCGGGGGCGGTACTAGCGGTCAAGAGACCCAGTACTTC; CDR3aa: CASSGGGTSGQETQYF
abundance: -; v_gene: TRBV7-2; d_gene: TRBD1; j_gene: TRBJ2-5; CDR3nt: TGTGCCAGCAGCTGGACAGGGGTCGAGACCCAGTACTTC; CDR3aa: CASSWTGVETQYF
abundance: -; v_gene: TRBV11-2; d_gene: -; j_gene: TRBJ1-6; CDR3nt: TGTGCCAGCAGTAAAATGGGAAGAGGGGCCTATAATTCACCCCTCCACTTT; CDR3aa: CASSKMGRGAYNSPLHF
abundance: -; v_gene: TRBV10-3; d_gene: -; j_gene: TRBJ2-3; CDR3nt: TGTGCCATCAGTGAGTCGTCAGATACGCAGTATTTT; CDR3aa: CAISESSDTQYF
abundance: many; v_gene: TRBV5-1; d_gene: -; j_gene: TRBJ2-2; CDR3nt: TGCGCCAGCAGCTTGGGGACCACAGGGACCGGGGAGCTGTTTTTT; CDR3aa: CASSLGTTGTGELFF
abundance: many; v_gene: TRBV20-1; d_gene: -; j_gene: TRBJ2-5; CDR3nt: TGCAGTGCTAGTCAGTTTGAGCTCGGGTACTTC; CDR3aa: CSASQFELGYF